Sequencing of this T cell receptor beta chain was carried out in a study of T cell responses to AZD1222 COVID-19 vaccine. The length of the CDR3 is 11 residues. The V end was cut by 3 bases, the J end by 11 bases, with 10 bases between. Germline V gene data show CDR1 as KGHSH and CDR2 as LQKENI. With respect to this clone: The antigen is unknown.

Study outcomes and limitations: Of the AZD1222 recipients, only 5 or 6 were seropositive at baseline. Sampling captured repertoires only after the peak T cell response. Nearly half of spike-specific TCRs reportedly go after variant regions that carry no mutations. A mostly white British donor set with more females was recruited, and clonal diversity was possibly underestimated.

Profiled with immunoSEQ multiplex PCR; TCRdb holds only in-frame clones, not every one. The top ten hold around 7.1% of the sample, which has approximately 77,000 clones, 92% seen once. This sequence was found in an adult in good health. The chain recombines TRBV18 with TRBJ1-2, with D possibly matching TRBD1 (5 bases). Material: peripheral blood, obtained on day 0 of MenACWY control vaccination. The CDR3 DNA reads TGTGCCAGCTCACCGGGGGGACCGTACACCTTC. Residues: CASSPGGPYTF.